This T cell receptor beta chain was captured in a study of cytotoxic CD8 clonotypes in ibrutinib-treated CLL. CDR1 is SGHNT and CDR2 is YYREEE in the germline V gene (reference sequence). The CDR3 is 14 amino acids. Trimming removed 4 bases from V and 8 bases from J, with 13 bases in between. Sequenced by immunoSEQ multiplex PCR; TCRdb stores in-frame clones only, minus some. The table has hundreds of thousands of clones, 60% to 80% seen once. This receptor was taken from a human donor with chronic lymphocytic leukemia. Sequencing was performed on PBMCs, taken after 12 months of ibrutinib treatment. The genes are TRBV5-4 and TRBJ1-6; TRBD1 might be the D (6 bases). CDR3 residues: CASSQTGPYSPLHF. CDR3 nucleotides: TGTGCCAGCAGCCAGACAGGTCCCTATTCACCCCTCCACTTT.